The 24 T cell receptor beta chains below all came from one sample that was sequenced in a study of Graves' ophthalmopathy and Graves' hyperthyroidism. RNA transcripts served as template for amplifying TCR beta CDR3 sequences. RT-PCR in the first round used HTBI primers; a second-round multiplex PCR followed. One entry per CDR3 protein results from TCRdb running MiXCR on the multiplex PCR reads. The repertoire holds roughly 400,000 distinct CDR3 sequences, with about 18% as singletons. Sequencing was carried out using peripheral blood. Receptors were obtained from an adult woman with stable Graves' hyperthyroidism.

This clonotype was observed many times. Here the CDR3 DNA reads TGCAGTGCTAGAACGGGGCGGGGCGGGGAGCTGTTTTTT. This encodes CSARTGRGGELFF. The chain is built from TRBV20-1 and TRBJ2-2; weak D call: TRBD2 (6 bases). This CDR3 is 13 amino acids long. Germline lookup yields CDR1 DFQATT and CDR2 SNEGSKA (reference sequence). The V end lost 2 bases, the J end lost 7 bases, and 11 bases lay between the germline ends.

This clonotype was counted ten times or more. The chain has TRBV11-1 and TRBJ1-1; 11 bases are a match to TRBD1. CDR1 SGHAT and CDR2 FQDESV come from the germline V gene (reference sequence). This CDR3 spans 16 amino acids. J was trimmed by 5 bases and V by 5 bases; bases with no gene match: 10. The DNA of the CDR3 is TGTGCCAGCAGCCCTGGACAGGGGGCTTTCAGGACTGAAGCTTTCTTT. This gives the protein CASSPGQGAFRTEAFF.

The table lists this clonotype with many counts. The V call is TRBV25-1, the J call TRBJ1-3; D ambiguous. V was cut by 7 bases and J by 8 bases, with 9 bases left in between. The CDR3 covers 11 residues. CDR1 MGHDK and CDR2 SYGVNS come from the germline V gene. The CDR3 region is CASTPGDTIYF. DNA for the CDR3: TGTGCCAGCACCCCTGGGGACACCATATATTTT.

In its sample, this clonotype was seen many times. The chain has TRBV2 and TRBJ1-5; the D is unclear. Trimming removed 7 bases at V and 7 bases at J, with 14 bases between. Germline values: CDR1 SNHLY, CDR2 FYNNEI. The CDR3 is 13 residues long. The CDR3 is CASMREGDQPQHF. Here the CDR3 DNA reads TGTGCCAGCATGAGGGAAGGAGACCAGCCCCAGCATTTT.

This clonotype was seen ten or more times. The genes are TRBV28 and TRBJ1-2, with D possibly being TRBD1 (5 bases). This CDR3 is 15 amino acids long. CDR1 MDHEN and CDR2 SYDVKM come from the germline V gene. The V end was cut by 3 bases, the J end by 4 bases, with 15 bases between. The CDR3 here is CASSLRGADFYGYTF. CDR3 coding DNA: TGTGCCAGCAGTTTGAGGGGCGCCGACTTCTATGGCTACACCTTC.

This clonotype was counted between two and nine times. An end of the junction does not agree with germline; a read error may underlie this. DNA for the CDR3: TGTGCCAGCAGGAGGGACATCGGCGAGCAGCCTCAGCATTTT. The encoded protein is CASRRDIGEQPQHF. The J gene is TRBJ1-5, the V gene TRBV12-3 or TRBV12-4; perhaps TRBD1 as D (6 bases). This CDR3 contains 14 residues.

This clonotype was counted ten times or more. CDR3 region: CASSPGMSNQPQHF. CDR3 in DNA: TGTGCCAGCTCACCAGGGATGAGCAATCAGCCCCAGCATTTT. This chain links TRBV18 with TRBJ1-5; no clear D gene. The length of the CDR3 is 14 residues. The V gene's germline CDR1 is KGHSH and CDR2 LQKENI. V lost 2 bases to trimming and J lost 1 base, with 6 bases between them. Supplemented by reference TRBV18 and TRBJ1-5, the full variable domain reads NAGVMQNPRHLVRRRGQEARLRCSPMKGHSHVYWYRQLPEEGLKFMVYLQKENIIDESGMPKERFSAEFPKEGPSILRIQQVVRGDSAAYFCASSPGMSNQPQHFGDGTRLSIL.

This clonotype was observed many times. One junction end disagrees with the germline gene, perhaps due to a read error. The chain joins TRBV7-2 to TRBJ2-5, with TRBD2 identical over 15 bases. This CDR3 is built from 18 residues. Germline CDR1 SGHTA, CDR2 FQGNSA. The CDR3: CASSLDLGLAGGEETQYF. Written as DNA, the CDR3 is TGTGCCAGCAGTTTAGACCTGGGACTAGCGGGAGGAGAGGAGACCCAGTACTTC.

This clonotype has ten or more counts. V is TRBV2 and J is TRBJ2-4; D is possibly TRBD2 (6 bases). Trimming took off 1 base at V and 9 bases at J, with 19 bases between the two ends. Per the germline V gene, CDR1 is SNHLY and CDR2 is FYNNEI. The CDR3 is made up of 16 amino acids. In nucleotides, the CDR3 is TGTGCCAGCAGTGAAGGATACCCGGGACTCACTGCCATTCAGTACTTC. Translation gives CASSEGYPGLTAIQYF.

This clonotype was seen at least ten times. The gene calls are TRBV28 and TRBJ2-7; tentatively, D is TRBD1 (5 bases). The CDR3 has 14 amino acids. V dropped 1 base and J dropped 2 bases, with 9 bases sitting between them. Germline assignment: CDR1 MDHEN and CDR2 SYDVKM. CDR3 in amino acids: CASSLYDSPYEQYF. The CDR3 DNA follows: TGTGCCAGCAGTTTATACGACAGTCCCTACGAGCAGTACTTC.

This clonotype appeared many times. The rearrangement uses TRBV12-3 or TRBV12-4 and TRBJ2-7; perhaps TRBD1 as D (7 bases). The length of the CDR3 is 15 residues. The V end lost 5 bases, the J end lost 4 bases, and 18 bases lay between the germline ends. The CDR3 DNA is TGTGCCAGCAGTCCGACCGACAGGGAGGCTTACGAGCAGTACTTC. Amino acid sequence: CASSPTDREAYEQYF.

The table lists this clonotype with many counts. The chain employs TRBV5-1 and TRBJ1-3; D not certain. Trimming pared 0 bases from V and 4 bases from J, leaving 17 bases between. The CDR3 consists of 17 residues. Germline lookup yields CDR1 SGHRS and CDR2 YFSETQ. In DNA, the CDR3 is TGCGCCAGCAGCTTGGGACGTGAATCATACGCGGGAAACACCATATATTTT. This translates into CASSLGRESYAGNTIYF.

This chain links TRBV24-1 with TRBJ2-2; 9 bases align to TRBD1. This CDR3 region has 15 residues. V was pared by 4 bases and J by 6 bases, with 5 bases of the junction left unmatched. CDR1 KGHDR and CDR2 SFDVKD come from the germline V gene. CDR3 amino acids: CATSEPGQGAGELFF. CDR3 sequence (DNA): TGTGCCACCAGTGAGCCGGGACAGGGTGCCGGGGAGCTGTTTTTT.

This clonotype was seen repeatedly, ten times or more. The V gene is TRBV28, the J gene TRBJ1-2; 9 positions agree with TRBD1. The germline V gene has CDR1 MDHEN and CDR2 SYDVKM. Losses at the gene ends were 5 bases for V and 4 bases for J; bases not matched to a gene: 2. The CDR3 contains 13 residues. CDR3 amino acids: CASSTGGGYGYTF. In DNA, the CDR3 is TGTGCCAGCAGTACAGGGGGCGGCTATGGCTACACCTTC.

This sequence joins TRBV6-2 or TRBV6-3 and TRBJ2-7; D is undetermined. This CDR3 is 17 amino acids long. Trimming removed 0 bases from V and 0 bases from J, with 15 bases in between. The germline V gene encodes CDR1 MNHEY and CDR2 SVGEGT. CDR3 in amino acids: CASSYSTATMLSYEQYF. As DNA, the CDR3 is TGTGCCAGCAGTTACTCTACAGCTACTATGCTCTCCTACGAGCAGTACTTC.

This clonotype was counted at least ten times. This chain links TRBV28 with TRBJ1-5; D not resolved. Germline CDR1 reads MDHEN; CDR2 reads SYDVKM. The ends were cut back, 3 bases at V and 4 bases at J, with 1 base in the middle. The CDR3 length is 11 residues. In nucleotides, the CDR3 is TGTGCCAGCAGTTTTAATCAGCCCCAGCATTTT. Translation gives CASSFNQPQHF.

This clonotype is judged medium-sized. This chain joins TRBV12-3 or TRBV12-4 and TRBJ2-5, with no clear D. Trimming shortened V by 5 bases and J by 10 bases, and 17 bases separated the two germline ends. CDR3 length: 13 amino acids. The CDR3 region has the DNA TGTGCCAGCAGTCGGCCTTATAGACGAAGCCAGTACTTC. Its protein is CASSRPYRRSQYF.

At least ten counts were recorded for this clonotype. This chain uses TRBV30 with TRBJ1-2; D unclear. The germline gives CDR1 GTSNPN, CDR2 SVGIG (reference sequence). This CDR3 region has 14 residues. V lost 0 bases to trimming and J lost 4 bases, with 12 bases between them. The CDR3 spells CAWSVPGFGYGYTF. The CDR3 nucleotides read TGTGCCTGGAGTGTACCAGGATTTGGCTATGGCTACACCTTC.

The chain has TRBV12-3 or TRBV12-4 and TRBJ1-5; possibly TRBD1 for D (5 bases). V was shortened by 2 bases and J by 7 bases, with 18 bases between the two germline ends. The length of the CDR3 is 16 residues. DNA of the CDR3: TGTGCCAGCAGTTTACCATTTGGGGGACGGGGGCAGCCCCAGCATTTT. This encodes CASSLPFGGRGQPQHF.

This clonotype was seen at least ten times. V gene TRBV5-1 combines with J gene TRBJ2-5; D unresolved. V lost 4 bases and J 4 bases, leaving 11 bases between the germline ends. Germline values: CDR1 SGHRS, CDR2 YFSETQ. The CDR3 is made up of 13 amino acids. CDR3 sequence: CASSLYDGETQYF. In nucleotides, the CDR3 is TGCGCCAGCAGCCTATATGACGGAGAGACCCAGTACTTC.

This clonotype was observed at least ten times. CDR3 residues: CASMKDRRKKVFDEQYF. The CDR3 nucleotides are TGCGCCAGCATGAAGGACCGACGCAAGAAGGTTTTTGACGAGCAGTACTTC. The V gene is TRBV10-1, the J gene TRBJ2-7; D is uncertain. The CDR3 consists of 17 residues. Germline assignment: CDR1 WNHNN and CDR2 SYGVQD (reference sequence). V shed 7 bases and J shed 5 bases, with 27 bases lying between them.

This clonotype has at least ten counts. This chain uses TRBV11-2 with TRBJ2-5, with D maybe TRBD1 (5 bases). CDR1 is SGHAT, CDR2 FQNNGV, per germline. Trimming cost V 1 base and J 5 bases, with 14 bases left between them. The CDR3 runs 15 residues. The CDR3 DNA reads TGTGCCAGCAGCTTAGCAGTCGGACACGGCGAGACCCAGTACTTC. It is translated as CASSLAVGHGETQYF.

This clonotype was detected many times. The chain employs TRBV28 and TRBJ1-6, with TRBD1 matching over 7 bases. CDR1 and CDR2 (germline): MDHEN, SYDVKM. The CDR3 contains 17 residues. After removal of 9 bases from V and 7 bases from J, the junction contained 18 bases not matched to a gene. The CDR3 reads CASISGQTLQGNSPLHF. The CDR3 nucleotides are TGTGCCAGTATTTCGGGACAGACTCTTCAAGGGAATTCACCCCTCCACTTT. Together with reference TRBV28 and TRBJ1-6, the CDR3 gives the full variable domain: DVKVTQSSRYLVKRTGEKVFLECVQDMDHENMFWYRQDPGLGLRLIYFSYDVKMKEKGDIPEGYSVSREKKERFSLILESASTNQTSMYLCASISGQTLQGNSPLHFGNGTRLTVT.

In its sample, this clonotype was seen many times. V and J are TRBV12-3 or TRBV12-4 and TRBJ2-2; 16 bases fit TRBD2. This CDR3 is built from 17 residues. V trimming: 3 bases; J trimming: 7 bases; junction bases outside the gene matches: 5. The CDR3, as DNA: TGTGCCAGCAGTTTGGGACTAGCGGGAGGGCTCGGCGGGGAGCTGTTTTTT. Translating it yields CASSLGLAGGLGGELFF.